This record looks at one T cell receptor beta chain sequence and its context. Its specific antigen is unknown. No much larger clone is present one base from it, and per-base qualities are unavailable. The record originates from a study of cytomegalovirus exposure and HLA in healthy donors (dated by TCRdb to 2017 to 2019). Background for the entire study: An earlier analysis of several hundred of the donors reported 276 Gb of sequence data and around 110 million unique TCR beta sequences from about 180 million T cells. Of the 300 to 450 genotyped donors, approximately 80% fell in the genetic ancestry cluster associated with self-reported Caucasian donors. HLA typing covered class I and class II loci at four-digit resolution. To decide whether each TCR beta V gene segment behaved as functional or pseudogenic, an earlier analysis of approximately 600 of the donors relied on high-throughput TCR beta sequencing. The study was designed to test whether signatures of past pathogen exposure could be identified by cataloging public T cell receptors. Typing coverage varied by locus: about 629-640 donors for A, B, C, DRB1 and DQB1; more than 500 for DQA1; about 600 for DPA1; around 490 for DPB1. In a later analysis, previously published TCR beta repertoires from some 640 donors were re-analyzed and high-resolution HLA genotyping was added so that TCR occurrence patterns could be studied. Roughly five DR-DQ haplotypes were handled as single units for association and clustering because linkage in the cohort was strong. Among roughly 400 genotyped donors of the cohort, an average of around 220,000 unique TCR beta nucleotide sequences was sequenced per donor, of which about 19% were non-productive. Donor age, sex, ethnicity and CMV serostatus were compiled together with the repertoire data. The later analysis used no new phenotypic data to find candidate immune exposures, relying instead on TCR beta sequences and their occurrence across donors. All discovery cohort repertoires had been generated on a single sequencing platform. About 300 gigabases of sequencing data and tens of millions of unique TCR sequences were included in an early release covering under 650 HLA-typed donors. Using immunosequencing, the study profiled T cell repertoires from roughly 650 subjects and related those repertoires to cytomegalovirus serostatus. Genome-wide SNP genotypes for about 65% of the roughly 700 donors were used in a later genetic analysis, which treated that subset as a discovery cohort. Besides the first cohort of 666 subjects, a separate validation cohort made up of around 120 different subjects was used. To predict cytomegalovirus infection status, the study combined high-throughput TCR immunosequencing, statistical association of individual TCRs with disease status, and machine learning.

The research as a whole found: Correlated functional status among segregating V segments might reflect linkage disequilibrium, but an unknown experimental factor could not be ruled out. A later analysis found that most CMV-associated TCR beta chains appeared HLA-restricted, with HLA associations seemingly driven largely by CMV exposure. Only TCR beta chains were sequenced in this cohort, and the absence of alpha or paired-chain data limited detectable features. In a later analysis, HLA-associated TCR beta chains showed more clonal expansion and lower generation probabilities than non-associated chains that were equally common. According to a later analysis, parvovirus B19, influenza, CMV and Epstein-Barr virus appeared linked to several top co-occurrence clusters. In a later genetic analysis, a missense DCLRE1C variant was associated with V-gene and J-gene trimming of TCR beta chains, and the association was replicated in an independent cohort. Roughly uniform sequencing depth across donors was assumed in presence/absence analyses, although this assumption may not hold. A later genetic analysis reported fewer N-insertions in productive TCRs among donors in an Asian-associated ancestry cluster than the approximately 700-donor mean. In vitro tests confirmed that three of the cytomegalovirus-associated TCR beta chains recognize cytomegalovirus antigens. Broadly in line with IMGT annotations, most TCR beta V segments showed up in productive rearrangements about 87% or about 30% of the time in an earlier analysis of 587 of the donors. Because some donors lacked HLA typing at each locus, the association tests relied only on the typed subset. A total of roughly 160 TCR beta chains were listed by the study as associated with cytomegalovirus. Because the 87-base-pair reads could not distinguish some IMGT-functional V segments, including TRBV6-2 and TRBV6-3, those segments were excluded. Most TCR sequences were seen in very few donors, while some public TCRs were found in many individuals. According to the authors, the approach could potentially be generalized to other disease states and immunological phenotypes. Specific HLA alleles were associated with some 15,000 TCR beta sequences at a false discovery rate of 0.05 in a later analysis. According to a later analysis, TCR association rates differed among HLA loci, with DRB1 alleles showing the most associated TCRs and HLA-C alleles showing the fewest. CMV serostatus was the only immune exposure information available for the cohort. The classifier was reported to diagnose cytomegalovirus status with high specificity and sensitivity in both the original cohort and the validation cohort. A cluster of highly shared sequence variants was judged likely to be a technical artifact of the sequencing pipeline. A further reported finding was that TCR beta sequences accurately predicted the HLA-A and HLA-B alleles for most subjects in the first cohort. Because counts were too low, about 18 rarely observed V segments, including chromosome 9 orphons, were excluded from the earlier analysis of 500 to 700 of the donors. Strong co-occurrence of HLA alleles, especially DR and DQ, made assigning TCR associations to individual alleles difficult.

For CDR1 and CDR2, the germline V gene lists SGHRS and YFSETQ. Including cysteine and phenylalanine, the CDR3 has 15 amino acids. Just CDR3 DNA is preserved here, 45 bases in frame from base 1. Germline trimming amounts to 4 bases on V and 6 bases on J, with 12 as the count of junction bases outside the gene matches. The library was built by means of the immunoSEQ multiplex PCR assay. The multiplex PCR relied on a mix of 60 forward primers for TCR Vbeta segments and 13 reverse primers for TCR Jbeta segments. Amplification of the CDR3 region of rearranged TCR beta genes was performed with a multiplex PCR assay on genomic DNA. Amplified TCR beta libraries were sequenced as 87-base-pair reads on the Illumina HiSeq System. Under the source paper's analysis protocol: A later analysis counted approximately 74 million unique TCR beta chains across the 550 to 750 repertoires, and about 10 million of these chains were shared by at least two donors. A nearest-neighbor algorithm error-corrected the raw reads and collapsed the reads into unique sequences, merging closely related sequences to remove PCR and sequencing errors. To assign V, D and J gene segments, CDR3 sequences were aligned to IMGT reference sequences. For a sequence to be retained, a match of at least six nucleotides to both a V gene segment and a J gene segment was required. Rearrangements were called productive when the CDR3 lacked stop codons and stayed in frame with V and J; all others were non-productive. Following IMGT convention, CDR3 was defined as the stretch from the second conserved V-encoded cysteine up to the conserved J-encoded phenylalanine. In an earlier analysis of approximately 590 of the donors, sequences lacking an unambiguous match to a single V gene segment were excluded. In an earlier analysis of around 600 of the donors, V segments were called functional above 56.7% productive rearrangements and were called segregating when the between-donor standard deviation exceeded 5%. A statistical classification framework was developed to diagnose cytomegalovirus status using the catalog of TCR beta chain sequences. In a later analysis, TCR nucleotide sequences were compared against IMGT/GENE-DB human TR gene sequences so that V and J genes could be assigned. A later analysis assigned CDR3 sequences and most-parsimonious VDJ recombination scenarios with the TCRdist pipeline. In a later analysis, every TCR beta chain was defined by the combination of its CDR3 amino acid sequence and its V-gene family, and reads without a unique V-gene family were dropped. A later analysis removed 550 to 700 highly shared, low-generation-probability nucleotide sequences to deal with suspected cross-contamination and a sequencing artifact. In a later analysis, a clonal expansion index for each public chain was calculated from normalized within-repertoire ranks of inferred template counts. A later analysis computed generation probabilities with a VDJ recombination model fitted to out-of-frame rearrangements, and checked the results against IGoR. Hypergeometric tests were used in a later analysis to score TCR-TCR, TCR-HLA and TCR-CMV co-occurrence, with a repertoire-size bias correction applied to the TCR pairs. False discovery rates were estimated in a later analysis by permuting HLA or CMV assignments 20 times. In a later analysis, co-occurring TCRs were grouped with DBSCAN, and TCRdist sequence similarity was added when clustering was performed within HLA-allele-positive subsets. For co-occurrence clustering, repertoires with fewer than 30,000 or more than 120,000 public chains were excluded, along with about five repertoires with anomalous nucleotide sharing. TCRdb provides this immuneACCESS table in a form limited to in-frame rearrangements. Some clones are lacking; in checked studies, under half of them reflect an unresolved V gene, and why the rest are absent is not known. The V and J calls and clone size come from that table; D and trimming were worked out from the DNA. The sample table records about 190,000 clones; 75% to 90% of these occur just once. The ten largest make up 1% of the sample.

The cohort consisted of more than 650 healthy bone marrow donors. Cohort members were all nominally healthy when sampled, although unrecorded immune exposures were likely present. The donor tested CMV seronegative, placing the donor among the 350 or so seronegative members of the cohort. A peripheral blood sample was collected from each donor, and TCR beta sequencing was performed on peripheral blood mononuclear cells. The Qiagen DNeasy Blood Extraction Kit was used to extract genomic DNA from the blood cell samples. The sequence is built from TRBV5-1 and TRBJ1-1; TRBD1 lines up with 7 middle nucleotides. This clonotype was sampled from a boy aged 2 to 9 in good health and CMV-seronegative. The specimen sequenced was PBMCs. The CDR3 reads CASSPGLDRMSEAFF. The DNA sequence is given as TGCGCCAGCAGCCCCGGCCTGGACAGGATGTCTGAAGCTTTCTTT.